Below are 15 T cell receptor beta chains sequenced from a single sample in a study of radiotherapy plus CTLA-4 blockade in lung cancer. Some clones are missing from TCRdb's copy, which holds only in-frame ones; the method was immunoSEQ multiplex PCR. The sample lists 60,000 or so clones; around 80% were seen once. The sequences come from peripheral blood, collected from a patient treated with radiotherapy plus ipilimumab. These receptors were obtained from a human donor with non-small cell lung cancer who had a partial response to radiotherapy plus ipilimumab.

The J gene is TRBJ2-2, the V gene TRBV19; possibly TRBD1 for D (5 bases). The length of the CDR3 is 17 residues. V lost 2 bases, J lost 4 bases, and 17 bases lay in between. The germline V gene encodes CDR1 LNHDA and CDR2 SQIVND (reference sequence). The CDR3 DNA is TGTGCCAGTAGTATATGGGAATGGGGCAGGATCACCGGGGAGCTGTTTTTT. It yields the protein CASSIWEWGRITGELFF.

The genes are TRBV4-2 and TRBJ2-7; 7 nucleotides align to TRBD2. The V gene's germline CDR1 is LGHNA and CDR2 YNFKEQ. This CDR3 region has 15 residues. V lost 0 bases, J lost 6 bases, and 8 bases stayed unmatched. CDR3 DNA: TGTGCCAGCAGCCAAGAATTATCCAGGGAGGGCGAGCAGTACTTC. It translates to CASSQELSREGEQYF.

The chain carries TRBV27 and TRBJ2-3; TRBD2 matches 7 bases. Per the germline V gene, CDR1 is MNHEY and CDR2 is SMNVEV (reference sequence). After removal of 6 bases from V and 4 bases from J, the junction contained 4 bases not matched to a gene. The CDR3 is 13 amino acids. DNA for the CDR3: TGTGCCAGCAGCCAGGCGGGGGCAGATACGCAGTATTTT. This sequence encodes CASSQAGADTQYF.

V usage is TRBV9 and J usage is TRBJ2-2; 10 bases are a match to TRBD1. J lost 1 base, V lost 3 bases, and 3 bases had no gene match. Germline V gene data show CDR1 as SGDLS and CDR2 as YYNGEE. The CDR3 is 16 residues long. The CDR3 protein is CASSDRDRGNTGELFF. Here the CDR3 DNA reads TGTGCCAGCAGCGACCGGGACAGGGGGAACACCGGGGAGCTGTTTTTT. Full variable domain (outside the CDR3, taken from reference TRBV9 and TRBJ2-2): DSGVTQTPKHLITATGQRVTLRCSPRSGDLSVYWYQQSLDQGLQFLIQYYNGEERAKGNILERFSAQQFPDLHSELNLSSLELGDSALYFCASSDRDRGNTGELFFGEGSRLTVL.

V and J are TRBV27 and TRBJ2-5, with D tentatively TRBD1 (5 bases). V was clipped by 3 bases and J by 1 base, with 9 bases between them. CDR3 size: 14 residues. Germline CDR1 is MNHEY and CDR2 is SMNVEV (reference sequence). CDR3 protein: CASSLWQGQETQYF. The CDR3 DNA follows: TGTGCCAGCAGTTTGTGGCAGGGCCAAGAGACCCAGTACTTC.

This clone appeared a few times. The chain couples TRBV30 to TRBJ2-7; D possibly corresponds to TRBD1 (5 bases). The CDR3 is made up of 13 amino acids. Germline CDR1 is GTSNPN and CDR2 is SVGIG (reference sequence). V was cut by 2 bases and J by 5 bases, with 13 bases left in between. For the CDR3, the DNA is TGTGCCTGGAGTTTAACCAGGGCCGACGAGCAGTACTTC. Translating gives CAWSLTRADEQYF.

This clone was observed once. The chain recombines TRBV6-1 with TRBJ1-6; tentatively, D is TRBD1 (6 bases). V lost 7 bases and J 7 bases, leaving 14 bases between the germline ends. Germline loops: CDR1 MNHNS, CDR2 SASEGT. This CDR3 comprises 14 residues. The CDR3 is CASTLGQRNSPLHF. CDR3 coding DNA: TGTGCCAGCACCCTCGGACAGCGAAATTCACCCCTCCACTTT.

The chain carries TRBV5-1 and TRBJ2-3, with a tentative D call TRBD2 (6 bases). CDR3 length: 15 amino acids. V was trimmed by 0 bases and J by 0 bases, leaving 8 bases between them. Germline lookup yields CDR1 SGHRS and CDR2 YFSETQ. CDR3 amino acids: CASSLGSGSTDTQYF. The CDR3 nucleotides are TGCGCCAGCAGCTTGGGTAGCGGTAGCACAGATACGCAGTATTTT.

The chain employs TRBV7-6 and TRBJ1-6; D is unresolved. V was pared by 3 bases and J by 16 bases, with 16 bases between. This CDR3 has 13 amino acids. Per germline, CDR1 SGHVS and CDR2 FNYEAQ. The CDR3 here is CASSLSGSTKLHF. DNA for the CDR3: TGTGCCAGCAGCTTGTCCGGGTCCACCAAACTCCACTTT.

This clone appeared a few times. The rearrangement links TRBV6-1 to TRBJ2-1; the match to TRBD2 covers 9 bases. V gave up 6 bases and J gave up 8 bases; unmatched junction bases: 8. The CDR3 is 14 residues long. Germline V CDR1 and CDR2: MNHNS, SASEGT. The DNA for the CDR3 is TGTGCCAGCAGCCGCGGGGGGGCCATCCATGAGCAGTTCTTC. Translated: CASSRGGAIHEQFF.

CDR3 sequence reads: CASDGTGGYTF. DNA for the CDR3: TGTGCCAGTGACGGGACAGGGGGGTACACCTTC. The rearrangement joins TRBV19 to TRBJ1-2, with 11 positions matching TRBD1. The CDR3 has 11 residues. Germline V gene sequence: CDR1 LNHDA, CDR2 SQIVND (reference sequence). After removal of 8 bases from V and 11 bases from J, the junction contained 4 bases not matched to a gene.

This clone was observed a few times. The genes are TRBV6-5 and TRBJ2-7; a possible D gene is TRBD2 (6 bases). Germline assignment: CDR1 MNHEY and CDR2 SVGAGI. Between the trimmed V and J ends, which lost 2 bases and 6 bases, there was a span of 14 bases. CDR3 size: 14 residues. The CDR3 reads CASSYGQGLGEQYF. The DNA for the CDR3 is TGTGCCAGCAGTTACGGGCAGGGACTGGGCGAGCAGTACTTC.

This sequence joins TRBV28 and TRBJ1-3, with 8 bases lining up with TRBD1. Looked up from germline, CDR1 is MDHEN and CDR2 is SYDVKM. The length of the CDR3 is 13 residues. J was trimmed by 2 bases and V by 6 bases; bases with no gene match: 0. Here the CDR3 DNA reads TGTGCCAGCAGGACAGGGGCTGGAAACACCATATATTTT. The encoded protein is CASRTGAGNTIYF.

V gene TRBV4-1 combines with J gene TRBJ2-5, with 7 bases that match TRBD1. With V trimmed by 0 bases and J by 2 bases, 9 bases remained unmatched. Germline CDR1 reads MGHRA; CDR2 reads YSYEKL. This CDR3 contains 17 residues. The CDR3, as DNA: TGCGCCAGCAGCCAAGACCCACCTACAGGGGTTCAAGAGACCCAGTACTTC. As protein: CASSQDPPTGVQETQYF.

V and J are TRBV7-2 and TRBJ1-2, with D unresolved. Trimming pared 3 bases from V and 2 bases from J, leaving 13 bases between. The germline V gene encodes CDR1 SGHTA and CDR2 FQGNSA. This CDR3 has 15 amino acids. In nucleotides, the CDR3 is TGTGCCAGCAGCTTGCCTGGCGGGGTGAACTATGGCTACACCTTC. Protein: CASSLPGGVNYGYTF. Full variable domain (missing parts from reference TRBV7-2 and TRBJ1-2): GAGVSQSPSNKVTEKGKDVELRCDPISGHTALYWYRQSLGQGLEFLIYFQGNSAPDKSGLPSDRFSAERTGGSVSTLTIQRTQQEDSAVYLCASSLPGGVNYGYTFGSGTRLTVV.